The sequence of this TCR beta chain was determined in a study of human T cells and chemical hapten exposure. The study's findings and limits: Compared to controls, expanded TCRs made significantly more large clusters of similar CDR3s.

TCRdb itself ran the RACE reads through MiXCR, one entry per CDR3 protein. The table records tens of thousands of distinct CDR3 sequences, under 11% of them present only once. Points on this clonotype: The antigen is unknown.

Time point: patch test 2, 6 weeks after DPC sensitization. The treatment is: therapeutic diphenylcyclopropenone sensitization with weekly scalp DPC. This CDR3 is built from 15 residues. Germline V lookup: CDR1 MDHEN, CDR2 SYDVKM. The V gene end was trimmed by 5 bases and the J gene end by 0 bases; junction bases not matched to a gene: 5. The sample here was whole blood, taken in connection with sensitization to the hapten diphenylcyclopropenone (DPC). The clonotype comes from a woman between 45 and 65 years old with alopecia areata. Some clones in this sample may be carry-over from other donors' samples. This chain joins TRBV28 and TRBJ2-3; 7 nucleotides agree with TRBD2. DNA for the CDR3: TGTGCCAGCAGTGAGGCGGGAGAGAGCACAGATACGCAGTATTTT. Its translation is CASSEAGESTDTQYF. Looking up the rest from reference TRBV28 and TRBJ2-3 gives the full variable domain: DVKVTQSSRYLVKRTGEKVFLECVQDMDHENMFWYRQDPGLGLRLIYFSYDVKMKEKGDIPEGYSVSREKKERFSLILESASTNQTSMYLCASSEAGESTDTQYFGPGTRLTVL.